Each of the 18 T cell receptor beta chains below was sequenced from the same sample in a study of T cell clones after liver transplantation. The method was immunoSEQ multiplex PCR; TCRdb's version includes in-frame clones alone and lacks a portion of them. The repertoire holds just over 80,000 clones, about 82% seen once, with 0.45% to 0.6% in the top ten. The sample consisted of CD4+ T cells from blood, taken roughly 3.5 years after liver transplant. The receptors shown here come from a human patient who received a liver transplant. Some T cells may trace back to the graft donor.

The table lists this clone with a few counts. The V and J genes are TRBV28 and TRBJ2-7, with D possibly TRBD2 on 5 matching bases. Germline lookup yields CDR1 MDHEN and CDR2 SYDVKM. The CDR3 sequence is 14 residues long. Between the trimmed V and J ends, which lost 1 base and 7 bases, there was a span of 14 bases. The CDR3 protein is CASSLFLAEEEQYF. Written as DNA, the CDR3 is TGTGCCAGCAGTTTATTCCTAGCTGAGGAAGAGCAGTACTTC.

V and J are TRBV29-1 and TRBJ2-5; D unclear. Germline V CDR1 and CDR2: SQVTM, ANQGSEA. V was cut by 7 bases and J by 0 bases, with 3 bases left in between. The CDR3 runs 10 residues. The CDR3 spells CSGYQETQYF. CDR3 in DNA: TGCAGCGGGTACCAAGAGACCCAGTACTTC.

This sequence joins TRBV6-5 and TRBJ2-7; D remains ambiguous. Per the germline V gene, CDR1 is MNHEY and CDR2 is SVGAGI. This CDR3 is built from 15 residues. Trimming shortened V by 0 bases and J by 1 base, and 10 bases separated the two germline ends. CDR3 loop: CASSYSNPGSYEQYF. CDR3 coding DNA: TGTGCCAGCAGTTACTCGAATCCCGGTTCCTACGAGCAGTACTTC.

This clone was seen a few times. This chain connects TRBV4-1 to TRBJ2-7, with 10 positions matching TRBD2. V trimming: 2 bases; J trimming: 4 bases; junction bases outside the gene matches: 5. Germline V lookup: CDR1 MGHRA, CDR2 YSYEKL. The CDR3 consists of 15 residues. CDR3: CASSQMTSGYYEQYF. The CDR3, as DNA: TGCGCCAGCAGCCAAATGACTAGCGGGTATTACGAGCAGTACTTC.

The V and J genes are TRBV20-1 and TRBJ2-7; no reliable D call. Germline-derived CDR1 and CDR2 are DFQATT and SNEGSKA (reference sequence). Trimming took 5 bases from V and 0 from J, leaving 5 bases between them. This CDR3 has 11 amino acids. The CDR3 DNA sequence: TGCAGTGCTCCCGCCTCCTACGAGCAGTACTTC. It encodes CSAPASYEQYF.

This clone was observed a single time. The V and J genes are TRBV5-4 and TRBJ2-7; 7 bases agree with TRBD2. V shed 1 base, J shed 2 bases, and the junction held 6 bases outside the gene matches. There are 15 residues in the CDR3. CDR1 and CDR2 (germline): SGHNT, YYREEE (reference sequence). CDR3 residues: CASSLSSSGTYEQYF. DNA for the CDR3: TGTGCCAGCAGCTTGTCGTCTAGCGGAACCTACGAGCAGTACTTC.

CDR3 bases: TGTGCCAGCAGCTCGGGACGGAAGAACACTGAAGCTTTCTTT. Its protein is CASSSGRKNTEAFF. The chain combines TRBV7-9 with TRBJ1-1, with D possibly being TRBD1 (5 bases). CDR1 SEHNR and CDR2 FQNEAQ come from the germline V gene (reference sequence). The CDR3 contains 14 residues. Trimming removed 4 bases at V and 1 base at J, with 10 bases between.

The rearrangement joins TRBV25-1 to TRBJ1-1; a possible D gene is TRBD1 (5 bases). The germline V and J ends were trimmed by 7 bases and 6 bases, with 15 bases remaining between them. The CDR3 has 13 residues. Germline values: CDR1 MGHDK, CDR2 SYGVNS. The CDR3 protein is CASTASWGAEAFF. CDR3 DNA sequence: TGTGCCAGCACCGCATCTTGGGGGGCTGAAGCTTTCTTT.

The chain combines TRBV28 with TRBJ2-1, with 10 bases aligning to TRBD2. This CDR3 is 17 amino acids long. Germline CDR1 MDHEN, CDR2 SYDVKM. V shed 5 bases, J shed 6 bases, and the junction held 13 bases outside the gene matches. This CDR3 reads CASSPPPASGSSNEQFF. CDR3 DNA: TGTGCCAGCAGTCCACCCCCGGCTAGCGGGAGTTCCAATGAGCAGTTCTTC.

This sequence joins TRBV14 and TRBJ2-7; either TRBD1 or TRBD2 may supply D (5 bases each). The CDR3 sequence is 14 residues long. Per germline, CDR1 SGHDN and CDR2 FVKESK. Trimming stripped 8 bases from V and 3 bases from J, with 17 bases between. Here the CDR3 reads CASANEGRNYEQYF. The CDR3 coding sequence is TGTGCCAGCGCGAATGAGGGACGGAACTACGAGCAGTACTTC.

This chain uses TRBV2 with TRBJ2-7; D gene ambiguous. Germline CDR1 and CDR2: SNHLY and FYNNEI. The V and J ends lost 10 bases and 1 base respectively, with 14 bases between them. The CDR3 extends over 13 amino acids. The CDR3 region is CATRTAGSYEQYF. As DNA, the CDR3 is TGTGCCACCAGGACCGCTGGTTCCTACGAGCAGTACTTC.

The rearrangement uses TRBV11-2 and TRBJ2-1, with TRBD2 matching 8 bases. Unmatched junction bases numbered 9, after V lost 5 bases and J lost 6 bases. The CDR3 consists of 15 residues. Germline CDR1 reads SGHAT; CDR2 reads FQNNGV. The CDR3 here is CASSPWGGTSNEQFF. The CDR3, as DNA: TGTGCCAGCAGCCCATGGGGCGGGACTAGCAATGAGCAGTTCTTC.

V usage is TRBV30 and J usage is TRBJ2-7, with unresolved D. CDR1 is GTSNPN and CDR2 is SVGIG in the germline V gene (reference sequence). V dropped 1 base and J dropped 4 bases, with 8 bases sitting between them. This CDR3 has 12 amino acids. The CDR3 region has the DNA TGTGCCTGGAGTGCCTCGCGGTACGAGCAGTACTTC. Translation: CAWSASRYEQYF.

The chain combines TRBV6-5 with TRBJ2-7; no firm D call. The germline V gene has CDR1 MNHEY and CDR2 SVGAGI. V was trimmed by 5 bases and J by 2 bases, leaving 4 bases between them. This CDR3 is 11 amino acids long. The CDR3 DNA reads TGTGCCAGCAGTGAGACCTACGAGCAGTACTTC. Translation: CASSETYEQYF.

The V gene is TRBV7-2, the J gene TRBJ1-1; perhaps TRBD1 as D (6 bases). This CDR3 contains 13 residues. Germline V gene sequence: CDR1 SGHTA, CDR2 FQGNSA. V lost 5 bases, J lost 5 bases, and 12 bases lay in between. The CDR3 loop reads CASSRRGGTEAFF. In nucleotides, the CDR3 is TGTGCCAGCAGCCGTAGGGGGGGGACTGAAGCTTTCTTT.

CDR3: CASSSSLFQGRIADTQYF. In DNA, the CDR3 is TGCGCCAGCAGTTCATCCCTTTTTCAGGGGAGGATCGCAGATACGCAGTATTTT. This chain joins TRBV5-1 and TRBJ2-3; D tentatively reads TRBD1 or TRBD2 (6 bases each). The V end lost 5 bases, the J end lost 4 bases, and 26 bases lay between the germline ends. The germline gives CDR1 SGHRS, CDR2 YFSETQ. The CDR3 has 18 residues. The full variable domain, with the rest looked up from reference TRBV5-1 and TRBJ2-3, is KAGVTQTPRYLIKTRGQQVTLSCSPISGHRSVSWYQQTPGQGLQFLFEYFSETQRNKGNFPGRFSGRQFSNSRSEMNVSTLELGDSALYLCASSSSLFQGRIADTQYFGPGTRLTVL.

V gene TRBV7-3 combines with J gene TRBJ1-1; D gene unclear. Germline V CDR1 and CDR2: SGHTA, FQGTGA. The CDR3 is 13 amino acids. V lost 1 base and J lost 11, with 14 bases in between. The CDR3 bases are TGTGCCAGCAGCTTAATCGGCCCTACGAGCGCTTTCTTT. Protein sequence: CASSLIGPTSAFF.

This chain links TRBV18 with TRBJ1-1; a possible D gene is TRBD1 (6 bases). This CDR3 is built from 15 residues. V was cut by 6 bases and J by 2 bases, with 16 bases left in between. The V gene's germline CDR1 is KGHSH and CDR2 LQKENI. CDR3 bases: TGTGCCAGCTCCAAGACAGGCGACCTAAACACTGAAGCTTTCTTT. This codes for CASSKTGDLNTEAFF.